The 28 T cell receptor beta chains presented below share a single source sample, sequenced in a study of neurological immune-mediated disorders. MiXCR, applied by TCRdb to the 5' RACE reads, yields one record per CDR3 protein. This table holds roughly 9,800 distinct CDR3 sequences, about 23% found once. Sequencing was carried out using CD8+ T cells from blood. These receptors all come from a woman in her forties with multiple sclerosis.

The chain uses TRBV11-2 and TRBJ1-5, with TRBD1 as a possible D gene (6 bases). In germline, CDR1 is SGHAT, CDR2 FQNNGV. V lost 5 bases and J 0 bases, leaving 20 bases between the germline ends. The CDR3 runs to 18 residues. The CDR3 nucleotides read TGTGCCAGCAGCCAGGGGTTGAGAGGCGAATATAGCAATCAGCCCCAGCATTTT. Translating it yields CASSQGLRGEYSNQPQHF.

This clonotype is medium-sized within its sample. The J gene is TRBJ2-1, the V gene TRBV5-6; unclear D gene. Germline V CDR1 and CDR2: SGHDT, YYEEEE. This CDR3 has 15 residues. The V gene lost 0 bases and the J gene lost 0 bases, with 7 bases spanning the gap. CDR3 nucleotide sequence: TGTGCCAGCAGCTTGGAGGGTTCCTCCTACAATGAGCAGTTCTTC. Amino acid sequence: CASSLEGSSYNEQFF.

This clonotype was recorded many times. The chain uses TRBV4-1 and TRBJ2-1; D not certain. The germline V gene encodes CDR1 MGHRA and CDR2 YSYEKL. The CDR3 totals 13 residues. The germline V and J ends were trimmed by 3 bases and 8 bases, with 11 bases remaining between them. CDR3 protein: CASSHGGWDEQFF. The CDR3 nucleotides are TGCGCCAGCAGCCATGGCGGCTGGGATGAGCAGTTCTTC.

This clonotype turned up a few times. The V gene is TRBV20-1, the J gene TRBJ2-3; no definite D call. CDR3 size: 12 residues. Trimming took 4 bases from V and 6 from J, leaving 11 bases between them. In germline, CDR1 is DFQATT, CDR2 SNEGSKA (reference sequence). CDR3 DNA sequence: TGCAGTGCTACCAAGTCCCCCGATACGCAGTATTTT. This translates into CSATKSPDTQYF.

This clonotype was found many times. This chain connects TRBV20-1 to TRBJ1-1; D not certain. The germline V gene encodes CDR1 DFQATT and CDR2 SNEGSKA (reference sequence). The CDR3 loop spans 14 amino acids. V dropped 5 bases and J dropped 6 bases, with 19 bases sitting between them. Written as DNA, the CDR3 is TGCAGTGCTCCCCCTCGAGATGAGGTCGCTGAAGCTTTCTTT. Encoded protein: CSAPPRDEVAEAFF.

This chain connects TRBV5-1 to TRBJ1-1; D not resolved. Germline-derived CDR1 and CDR2 are SGHRS and YFSETQ. CDR3 length: 14 residues. The ends were cut back, 4 bases at V and 1 base at J, with 11 bases in the middle. CDR3 residues: CASSAWWGNTEAFF. DNA of the CDR3: TGCGCCAGCAGCGCTTGGTGGGGGAACACTGAAGCTTTCTTT.

V usage is TRBV27 and J usage is TRBJ2-1; maybe TRBD2 (7 bases). CDR3 length: 15 amino acids. Trimming stripped 8 bases from V and 0 bases from J, with 14 bases between. Germline V gene lookup returns CDR1 MNHEY and CDR2 SMNVEV (reference sequence). The CDR3 protein is CASRGAGSSYNEQFF. The CDR3 DNA reads TGTGCCAGCCGGGGGGCGGGAAGCTCCTACAATGAGCAGTTCTTC.

The chain couples TRBV9 to TRBJ1-1, with D hard to call. Trimming left V 4 bases short and J 2 bases short, with 21 bases between. This CDR3 contains 17 residues. CDR1 and CDR2 (germline): SGDLS, YYNGEE. For the CDR3, the DNA is TGTGCCAGCAGCTTGACGACTAGGGTCTCTACTAACACTGAAGCTTTCTTT. Translated: CASSLTTRVSTNTEAFF.

This clonotype was found a few times. The V gene is TRBV7-9, the J gene TRBJ2-1, with 9 bases that match TRBD1. V shed 3 bases, J shed 9 bases, and the junction held 3 bases outside the gene matches. CDR1 SEHNR and CDR2 FQNEAQ come from the germline V gene (reference sequence). The CDR3 consists of 13 residues. The CDR3 DNA follows: TGTGCCAGCAGCTTCGGGACAGGGATTGAGCAGTTCTTC. As protein: CASSFGTGIEQFF.

This clonotype was detected many times. This chain connects TRBV2 to TRBJ1-5; D gene unclear. Germline CDR1 and CDR2: SNHLY and FYNNEI. The CDR3 covers 15 residues. The ends were cut back, 6 bases at V and 7 bases at J, with 19 bases in the middle. This chain's CDR3 is CASSDRAYSLQPQHF. The CDR3 DNA is TGTGCCAGCAGCGACCGGGCTTACAGTTTGCAGCCCCAGCATTTT.

The V call is TRBV29-1, the J call TRBJ2-4; 8 bases fit TRBD1. CDR1 and CDR2 (germline): SQVTM, ANQGSEA. This CDR3 spans 13 amino acids. V shed 2 bases and J 8 bases; nucleotides not matched to a gene: 5. This chain's CDR3 is CSVERTGRHIQYF. The CDR3 DNA reads as TGCAGCGTTGAACGGACAGGGAGGCACATTCAGTACTTC.

Sample share makes this clonotype medium-sized. This chain connects TRBV9 to TRBJ2-7; no firm D call. Trimming stripped 4 bases from V and 4 bases from J, with 15 bases between. Germline CDR1 reads SGDLS; CDR2 reads YYNGEE. The CDR3 runs to 14 residues. The CDR3 region is CASSPDGRRYEQYF. CDR3 in DNA: TGTGCCAGCAGCCCAGATGGCAGGCGATACGAGCAGTACTTC.

This clonotype has a single count. The junction shows a germline mismatch at one end, possibly a read error. The V gene is TRBV12-3 or TRBV12-4, the J gene TRBJ1-1, with TRBD1 as a possible D gene (5 bases). This CDR3 is built from 12 residues. DNA of the CDR3: TGTGCCAGCGGTTTGGGGGGCACTGAAGCTTTCTTT. It encodes CASGLGGTEAFF.

This clonotype qualifies as medium-sized. The chain links TRBV29-1 to TRBJ2-2, with a possible D match to TRBD1 (6 bases). The germline V gene has CDR1 SQVTM and CDR2 ANQGSEA. The length of the CDR3 is 16 residues. V gave up 0 bases and J gave up 1 base, with 12 bases separating them. The CDR3 is CSVEEGDTKNTGELFF. The CDR3 nucleotides are TGCAGCGTTGAAGAGGGGGACACGAAGAACACCGGGGAGCTGTTTTTT.

Ten or more counts support this clonotype. The CDR3 DNA is TGTGCCAGCAGTTTGTCCGGGACACCGAACACTGAAGCTTTCTTT. Its protein is CASSLSGTPNTEAFF. V is TRBV27 and J is TRBJ1-1; perhaps TRBD1 as D (6 bases). The V end lost 3 bases, the J end lost 1 base, and 12 bases lay between the germline ends. The CDR3 totals 15 residues. The germline V gene encodes CDR1 MNHEY and CDR2 SMNVEV (reference sequence).

This clonotype came up many times. This sequence joins TRBV5-1 and TRBJ2-7; D could derive from TRBD1 or TRBD2 (5 bases each). The CDR3 spans 14 residues. Trimming took 3 bases from V and 1 from J, leaving 11 bases between them. Germline V gives CDR1 SGHRS, CDR2 YFSETQ. CDR3: CASSWGTESYEQYF. The DNA for the CDR3 is TGCGCCAGCAGCTGGGGGACGGAGTCCTACGAGCAGTACTTC.

This clonotype was counted many times. V and J are TRBV5-1 and TRBJ2-6; D is uncertain. This CDR3 is built from 16 residues. Germline lookup yields CDR1 SGHRS and CDR2 YFSETQ. Trimming pared 0 bases from V and 0 bases from J, leaving 7 bases between. CDR3 DNA: TGCGCCAGCAGCTTGGAGGTCAACTCTGGGGCCAACGTCCTGACTTTC. Translated: CASSLEVNSGANVLTF.

About this clonotype itself: Lacking the conserved final phenylalanine or tryptophan, this CDR3 likely reflects a read error. The chain joins TRBV5-1 to TRBJ1-4, with D possibly TRBD1 on 6 matching bases. Germline loops: CDR1 SGHRS, CDR2 YFSETQ. This CDR3 spans 14 amino acids. With 8 bases removed from V and 6 bases from J, the gap between germline ends came to 17 bases. The CDR3 bases are TGCGCCAGTCGGTTGCAGGGGAGAGATGAAAAACTGTTTTTA. Its translation is CASRLQGRDEKLFL.

The chain joins TRBV5-1 to TRBJ2-5, with D possibly being TRBD1 (5 bases). The germline gives CDR1 SGHRS, CDR2 YFSETQ. The V gene lost 5 bases and the J gene lost 1 base, with 12 bases spanning the gap. This CDR3 has 14 amino acids. The CDR3 nucleotides are TGCGCCAGCAGTTTGATGACAGTCCAAGAGACCCAGTACTTC. It specifies CASSLMTVQETQYF.

This clonotype was picked up many times. The V and J genes are TRBV3-1 and TRBJ1-5, with D hard to call. The CDR3 spans 15 residues. Germline lookup yields CDR1 LGHDT and CDR2 YNNKEL (reference sequence). Trimming removed 4 bases from V and 0 bases from J, with 10 bases in between. CDR3 DNA: TGTGCCAGCAGCCTTAATCCGGGTAGCAATCAGCCCCAGCATTTT. Encoded protein: CASSLNPGSNQPQHF.

In its sample, this clonotype ranks as medium-sized. The chain joins TRBV3-1 to TRBJ1-2; TRBD1 agrees at 9 bases. The V segment lost 4 bases and the J segment 4 bases; nucleotides outside the gene matches: 10. Germline V gives CDR1 LGHDT, CDR2 YNNKEL (reference sequence). CDR3 length: 16 amino acids. CDR3 coding DNA: TGTGCCAGCAGCCCGGGACAGGGAGAGGCGTTCTATGGCTACACCTTC. Residues: CASSPGQGEAFYGYTF.

This clonotype showed up many times. The chain joins TRBV6-2 or TRBV6-3 to TRBJ2-1, with TRBD2 matching 7 bases. The V gene's germline CDR1 is MNHEY and CDR2 SVGEGT. The CDR3 runs to 14 residues. V lost 4 bases and J lost 4; bases outside the gene matches: 4. CDR3 sequence (DNA): TGTGCCAGCAGTTTAAGCGGGGATTACAATGAGCAGTTCTTC. Translated: CASSLSGDYNEQFF.

This clonotype ranks as large. The chain has TRBV29-1 and TRBJ1-1; TRBD1 agrees at 8 bases. The CDR3 totals 15 residues. Germline values: CDR1 SQVTM, CDR2 ANQGSEA. The J segment lost 5 bases and the V segment lost 0 bases, leaving 8 bases of the junction unmatched. The CDR3 reads CSVEDDRQGRTEAFF. The CDR3, as DNA: TGCAGCGTTGAAGACGACAGACAGGGGCGGACTGAAGCTTTCTTT.

This clonotype was found a few times. This chain links TRBV18 with TRBJ1-1; D perhaps matches TRBD1 (6 bases). The CDR3 runs 13 residues. The V and J ends lost 2 bases and 3 bases respectively, with 7 bases between them. In germline, CDR1 is KGHSH, CDR2 LQKENI. In nucleotides, the CDR3 is TGTGCCAGCTCACCAGGGGGCGACACTGAAGCTTTCTTT. Amino acid sequence: CASSPGGDTEAFF.

This chain links TRBV5-1 with TRBJ2-1, with a weak D call TRBD1 (5 bases). From germline, CDR1 is SGHRS and CDR2 YFSETQ. CDR3 size: 15 residues. V was trimmed by 0 bases and J by 3 bases, leaving 10 bases between them. In DNA, the CDR3 is TGCGCCAGCAGCTTGGAAGGGGCAGACTACAATGAGCAGTTCTTC. Translation gives CASSLEGADYNEQFF.

This clonotype is categorized as medium-sized. The chain carries TRBV15 and TRBJ2-7; TRBD1 might be the D (6 bases). The CDR3 spans 15 residues. CDR1 LNHNV and CDR2 YYDKDF come from the germline V gene (reference sequence). The V and J ends lost 1 base and 1 base respectively, with 11 bases between them. CDR3 sequence (DNA): TGTGCCACCAGCAGAGTCCAGGGGAATTCCTACGAGCAGTACTTC. This sequence encodes CATSRVQGNSYEQYF.

By sample share, this clonotype is medium-sized. The chain recombines TRBV2 with TRBJ2-7; possibly TRBD1 for D (6 bases). This CDR3 is 15 amino acids long. CDR1 SNHLY and CDR2 FYNNEI come from the germline V gene. The ends were cut back, 7 bases at V and 0 bases at J, with 16 bases in the middle. The DNA for the CDR3 is TGTGCCAGCACCAACTCACCGGGACACTCCTACGAGCAGTACTTC. As protein: CASTNSPGHSYEQYF.

V and J are TRBV16 and TRBJ1-5, with D hard to call. The CDR3 sequence is 14 residues long. V lost 3 bases to trimming and J lost 7 bases, with 13 bases between them. CDR1 and CDR2 (germline): KGHSY, FQNENV. This chain's CDR3 is CASSHEGGRQPQHF. The CDR3 DNA sequence: TGTGCCAGCAGCCACGAGGGTGGCCGGCAGCCCCAGCATTTT. Combining the CDR3 with reference TRBV16 and TRBJ1-5 gives the whole variable domain GEEVAQTPKHLVRGEGQKAKLYCAPIKGHSYVFWYQQVLKNEFKFLISFQNENVFDETGMPKERFSAKCLPNSPCSLEIQATKLEDSAVYFCASSHEGGRQPQHFGDGTRLSIL.